A selection of T cell receptor beta chains follows, all from one sample in a study of blood T cell repertoires in COVID-19. TCRdb's copy holds only in-frame clones and misses some; the assay was immunoSEQ multiplex PCR. The top ten hold roughly an eighth of the sample, which has about 45,000 clones, more than 70% seen once. Sequencing was carried out using peripheral blood. The origin of the receptors is a human donor in a cohort sampled during active COVID-19. Each CDR3 is given with its conserved first and last residue. D genes are given only for firm matches. Size values are once, few and many counts, or a class for expanded clones, and some rows have none.

j_gene,abundance,d_gene,v_gene,CDR3nt,CDR3aa
TRBJ1-5,.,TRBD1,TRBV3-1/TRBV3-2,TGTGCCAGCAGCCCATACATCGGGACAGGGGATCAGCCCCAGCATTTT,CASSPYIGTGDQPQHF
TRBJ2-1,.,.,TRBV5-4,TGTGCCAGCAGCTTGGACTCTCGCGGGGGCGACTACAATGAGCAGTTCTTC,CASSLDSRGGDYNEQFF
TRBJ1-6,.,TRBD1,TRBV4-1,TGCGCCAGCAGCCCCCAGGGGGATTCACCCCTCCACTTT,CASSPQGDSPLHF
TRBJ2-3,.,.,TRBV10-3,TGTGCCATAAGGCCGGGGGAGACAGATACGCAGTATTTT,CAIRPGETDTQYF
TRBJ1-4,.,TRBD1,TRBV6-5,TGTGCCAGCAGTTACTACAGGGGGTTCAGTAATGAAAAACTGTTTTTT,CASSYYRGFSNEKLFF
TRBJ1-1,.,TRBD1,TRBV19,TGTGCCAGTAGTTTTGAGACAGGGGTGAACACTGAAGCTTTCTTT,CASSFETGVNTEAFF
TRBJ2-1,.,TRBD2,TRBV4-2,TGTGCCAGCAGCCCCGGACTAGCCGCCAGCAATGAGCAGTTCTTC,CASSPGLAASNEQFF
TRBJ2-5,.,.,TRBV7-2,TGTGCCAGCAGCTTCGGAGAACGAGAGACCCAGTACTTC,CASSFGERETQYF
TRBJ2-3,.,TRBD2,TRBV9,TGTGCCAGCAGCGGTTTAGCGGGGAGTAGCACAGATACGCAGTATTTT,CASSGLAGSSTDTQYF
TRBJ2-7,.,TRBD1,TRBV6-1,TGTGCCAGCAGTGAATTAGGCGACAGGGTCTACGAGCAGTACTTC,CASSELGDRVYEQYF
TRBJ2-3,.,.,TRBV5-1,TGCGCCAGCAGTTCGGGGTCCACAGATACGCAGTATTTT,CASSSGSTDTQYF
TRBJ2-7,.,.,TRBV4-3,TGCGCCAGCAGCCAAGATCGGAGTCCGGTAGACGAGCAGTACTTC,CASSQDRSPVDEQYF
TRBJ1-2,once,.,TRBV5-6,TGTGCCAGCAGACCTGGACAGCTACAGAACTATGGCTACACCTTC,CASRPGQLQNYGYTF
TRBJ2-7,.,.,TRBV5-4,TGTGCCAGCAGCTCGGACTCCCTAAGGGAGCAGTACTTC,CASSSDSLREQYF
TRBJ1-5,.,TRBD1,TRBV27,TGTGCCAGCAGTACAGGGGGCTCTCAGCCCCAGCATTTT,CASSTGGSQPQHF
TRBJ2-7,.,TRBD1,TRBV9,TGTGCCAGCAGCCTATCCGGGACAGGTGGCTACGAGCAGTACTTC,CASSLSGTGGYEQYF
TRBJ1-2,.,TRBD1,TRBV27,TGTGCCAGCAGTTCCGGACAGGGGGCAGGTTATGGCTACACCTTC,CASSSGQGAGYGYTF
TRBJ1-4,.,.,TRBV19,TGTGCCAGTACGTATAGGACAGCTGGAGAAAAACTGTTTTTT,CASTYRTAGEKLFF
TRBJ1-3,few,.,TRBV6-5,TGTGCCCCCATGGGGGGCTCTGGAAACACCATATATTTT,CAPMGGSGNTIYF
TRBJ2-3,.,.,TRBV2,TGTGCCAGCAGTGAACAGGGAACAGATACGCAGTATTTT,CASSEQGTDTQYF
TRBJ1-1,.,.,TRBV6-5,TGTGCCAGCAGTTACTCCCAGGCGAACACTGAAGCTTTCTTT,CASSYSQANTEAFF
TRBJ2-7,once,.,TRBV6-6,TGTGCCAGCACCTCAGACAGAGTCTACGAGCAGTACTTC,CASTSDRVYEQYF
TRBJ2-3,.,.,TRBV7-9,TGTGCCAGCAGCTGGCAGGGTAGCACAGATACGCAGTATTTT,CASSWQGSTDTQYF
TRBJ2-7,once,.,TRBV7-2,TGTGCCAGCACTCGGGACTTGTCCACCTACGAGCAGTACTTC,CASTRDLSTYEQYF
TRBJ1-1,.,.,TRBV25-1,TGTGCCAGCATTGGACAGATGAACACTGAAGCTTTCTTT,CASIGQMNTEAFF
TRBJ2-1,.,TRBD2,TRBV7-8,TGTGCCAGCAGACGCAGCGGGGGGTCATACAATGAGCAGTTCTTC,CASRRSGGSYNEQFF
TRBJ1-1,.,TRBD1,TRBV11-2,TGTGCCAGCAGAACGACAGGGACCCTCGCTGAAGCTTTCTTT,CASRTTGTLAEAFF
TRBJ1-4,.,.,TRBV10-3,TGTGCCATCAGTGAGAGGGGATCCAATGAAAAACTGTTTTTT,CAISERGSNEKLFF
TRBJ2-2,.,TRBD2,TRBV5-1,TGCGCCAGCAGCCAAACTAGCGGGCGTTACACCGGGGAGCTGTTTTTT,CASSQTSGRYTGELFF
TRBJ1-2,.,.,TRBV19,TGTGCCAGTAGTACGGGGGAAGGGCTTAACTATGGCTACACCTTC,CASSTGEGLNYGYTF
TRBJ2-5,.,TRBD1,TRBV5-1,TGCGCCAGCAGCAGATCAGGGGGATACCAAGAGACCCAGTACTTC,CASSRSGGYQETQYF
TRBJ2-1,.,TRBD2,TRBV6-4,TGTGCCAGCAGTGACTCGCACGGGGGGGCCCGGCAGTTCTTC,CASSDSHGGARQFF